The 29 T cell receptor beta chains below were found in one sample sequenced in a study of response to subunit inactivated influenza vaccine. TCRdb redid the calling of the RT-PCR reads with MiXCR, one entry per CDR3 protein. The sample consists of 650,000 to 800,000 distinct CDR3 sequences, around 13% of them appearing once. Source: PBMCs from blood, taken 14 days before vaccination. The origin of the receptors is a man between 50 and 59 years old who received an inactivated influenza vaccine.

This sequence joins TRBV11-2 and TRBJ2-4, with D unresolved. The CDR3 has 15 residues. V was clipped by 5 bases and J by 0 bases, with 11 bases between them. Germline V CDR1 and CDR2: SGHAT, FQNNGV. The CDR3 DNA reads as TGTGCCAGCAGCCCATTCCCGATAGCCAAAAACATTCAGTACTTC. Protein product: CASSPFPIAKNIQYF.

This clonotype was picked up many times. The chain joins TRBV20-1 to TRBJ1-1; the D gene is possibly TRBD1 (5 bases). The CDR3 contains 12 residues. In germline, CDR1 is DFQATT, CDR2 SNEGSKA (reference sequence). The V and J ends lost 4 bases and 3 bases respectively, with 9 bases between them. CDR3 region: CSATGTHTEAFF. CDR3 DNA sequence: TGCAGTGCTACGGGGACTCACACTGAAGCTTTCTTT.

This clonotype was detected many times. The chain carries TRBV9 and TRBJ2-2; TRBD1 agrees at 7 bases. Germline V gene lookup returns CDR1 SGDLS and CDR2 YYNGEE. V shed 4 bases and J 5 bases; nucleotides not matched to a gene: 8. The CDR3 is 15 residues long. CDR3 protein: CASSPTGVGTGELFF. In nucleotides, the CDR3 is TGTGCCAGCAGCCCCACAGGGGTAGGGACCGGGGAGCTGTTTTTT.

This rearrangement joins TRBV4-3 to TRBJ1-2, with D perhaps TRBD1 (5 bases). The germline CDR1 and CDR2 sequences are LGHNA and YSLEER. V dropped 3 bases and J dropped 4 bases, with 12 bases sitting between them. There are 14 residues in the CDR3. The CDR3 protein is CASSHIGDSYGYTF. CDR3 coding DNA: TGCGCCAGCAGCCACATAGGGGACTCCTATGGCTACACCTTC.

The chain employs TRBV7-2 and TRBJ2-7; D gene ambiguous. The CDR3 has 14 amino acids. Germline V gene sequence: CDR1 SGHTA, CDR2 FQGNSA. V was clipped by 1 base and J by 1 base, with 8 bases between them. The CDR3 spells CASSLGVVSYEQYF. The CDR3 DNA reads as TGTGCCAGCAGCTTAGGGGTGGTATCCTACGAGCAGTACTTC.

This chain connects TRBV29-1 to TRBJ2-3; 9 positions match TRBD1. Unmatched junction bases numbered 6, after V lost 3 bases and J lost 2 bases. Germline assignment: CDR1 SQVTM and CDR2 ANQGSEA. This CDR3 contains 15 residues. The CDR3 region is CSVERTGDYTDTQYF. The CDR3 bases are TGCAGCGTTGAGAGGACAGGGGACTACACAGATACGCAGTATTTT.

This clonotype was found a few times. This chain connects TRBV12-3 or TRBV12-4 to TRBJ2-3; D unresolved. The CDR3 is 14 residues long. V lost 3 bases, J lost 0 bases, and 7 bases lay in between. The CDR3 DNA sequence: TGTGCCAGCAGTTTCTCCTGGAGCACAGATACGCAGTATTTT. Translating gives CASSFSWSTDTQYF.

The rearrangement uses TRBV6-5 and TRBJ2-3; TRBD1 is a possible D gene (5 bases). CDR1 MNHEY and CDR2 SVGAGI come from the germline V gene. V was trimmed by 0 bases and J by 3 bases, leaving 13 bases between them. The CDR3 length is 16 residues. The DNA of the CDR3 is TGTGCCAGCAGTTACTCAGGGGTCCTTCAGACAGATACGCAGTATTTT. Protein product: CASSYSGVLQTDTQYF.

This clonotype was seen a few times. The CDR3 region has the DNA TGTGCCAGTAGCCGGATGGACTTCAGCACAGATACGCAGTATTTT. It encodes CASSRMDFSTDTQYF. This chain joins TRBV19 and TRBJ2-3; tentative D call: TRBD2 (5 bases). CDR3 length: 15 residues. V dropped 6 bases and J dropped 0 bases, with 13 bases sitting between them. Germline values: CDR1 LNHDA, CDR2 SQIVND (reference sequence).

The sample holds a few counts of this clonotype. CDR3 loop: CASSSSLAETQYF. In DNA, the CDR3 is TGTGCCAGCAGCTCGTCCCTGGCAGAGACCCAGTACTTC. The V and J genes are TRBV7-2 and TRBJ2-5; D is ambiguous. Trimming removed 4 bases at V and 4 bases at J, with 10 bases between. This CDR3 has 13 residues. Germline V lookup: CDR1 SGHTA, CDR2 FQGNSA.

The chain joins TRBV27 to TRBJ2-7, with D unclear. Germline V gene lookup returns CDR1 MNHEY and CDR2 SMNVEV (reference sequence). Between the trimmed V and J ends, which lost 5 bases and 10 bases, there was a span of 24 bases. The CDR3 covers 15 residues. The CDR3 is CASSPTPWLGTGQYF. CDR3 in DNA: TGTGCCAGCAGTCCCACCCCATGGCTGGGAACGGGCCAGTACTTC.

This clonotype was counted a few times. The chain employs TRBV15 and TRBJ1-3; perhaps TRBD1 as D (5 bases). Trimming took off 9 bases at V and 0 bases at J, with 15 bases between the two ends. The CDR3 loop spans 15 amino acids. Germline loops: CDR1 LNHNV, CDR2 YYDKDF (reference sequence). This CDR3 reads CATPVADNSGNTIYF. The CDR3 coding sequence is TGTGCCACGCCGGTGGCGGACAACTCTGGAAACACCATATATTTT.

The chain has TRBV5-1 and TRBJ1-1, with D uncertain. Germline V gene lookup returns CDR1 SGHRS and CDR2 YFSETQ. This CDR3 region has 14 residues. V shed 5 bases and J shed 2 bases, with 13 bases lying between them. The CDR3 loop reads CASRLMGVNTEAFF. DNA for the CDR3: TGCGCCAGCAGATTGATGGGTGTAAACACTGAAGCTTTCTTT.

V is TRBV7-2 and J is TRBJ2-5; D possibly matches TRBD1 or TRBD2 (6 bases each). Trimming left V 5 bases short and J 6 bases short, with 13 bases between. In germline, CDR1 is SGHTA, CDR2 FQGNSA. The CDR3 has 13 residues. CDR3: CASSPVGGQTQYF. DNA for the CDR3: TGTGCCAGCAGCCCAGTTGGGGGGCAGACCCAGTACTTC.

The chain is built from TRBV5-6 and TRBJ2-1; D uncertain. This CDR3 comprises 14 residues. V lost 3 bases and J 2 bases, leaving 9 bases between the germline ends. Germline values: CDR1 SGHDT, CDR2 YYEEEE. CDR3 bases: TGTGCCAGCAGCTACAGTGCAACCTACAATGAGCAGTTCTTC. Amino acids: CASSYSATYNEQFF.

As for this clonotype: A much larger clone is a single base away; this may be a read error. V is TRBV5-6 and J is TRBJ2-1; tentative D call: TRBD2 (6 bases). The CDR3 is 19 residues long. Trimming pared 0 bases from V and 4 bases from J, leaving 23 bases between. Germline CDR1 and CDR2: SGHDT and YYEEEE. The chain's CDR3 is CASSLGRLSGERAYNEQFF. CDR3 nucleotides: TGTGCCAGCAGCTTGGGGAGACTATCGGGAGAACGAGCGTACAATGAGCAGTTCTTC.

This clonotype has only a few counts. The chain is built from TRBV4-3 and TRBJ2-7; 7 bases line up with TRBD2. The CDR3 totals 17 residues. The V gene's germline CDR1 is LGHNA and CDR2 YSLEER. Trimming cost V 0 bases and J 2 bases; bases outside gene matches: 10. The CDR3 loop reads CASSQDRSGGWTYEQYF. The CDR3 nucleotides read TGCGCCAGCAGCCAAGATCGATCCGGGGGGTGGACCTACGAGCAGTACTTC.

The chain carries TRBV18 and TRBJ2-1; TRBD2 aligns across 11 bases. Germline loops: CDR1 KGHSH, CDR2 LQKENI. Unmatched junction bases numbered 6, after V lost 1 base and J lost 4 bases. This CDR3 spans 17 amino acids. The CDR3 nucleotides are TGTGCCAGCTCACCACTACCAACTAGCGGGGGATACAATGAGCAGTTCTTC. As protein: CASSPLPTSGGYNEQFF.

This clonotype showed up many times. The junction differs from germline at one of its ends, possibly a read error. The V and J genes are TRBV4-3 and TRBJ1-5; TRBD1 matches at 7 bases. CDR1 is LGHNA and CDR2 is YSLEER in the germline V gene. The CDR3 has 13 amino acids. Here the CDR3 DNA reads TGTGCCAGCAGTCAGGGGGGGAATCAGCCCCAGCATTTT. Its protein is CASSQGGNQPQHF.

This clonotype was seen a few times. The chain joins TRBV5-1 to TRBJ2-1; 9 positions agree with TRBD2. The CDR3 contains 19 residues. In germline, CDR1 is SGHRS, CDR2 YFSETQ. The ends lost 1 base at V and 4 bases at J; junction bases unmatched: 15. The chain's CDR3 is CASSLLLVAGDLEYNEQFF. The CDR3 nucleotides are TGCGCCAGCAGCTTGTTATTGGTAGCGGGGGACCTAGAATACAATGAGCAGTTCTTC. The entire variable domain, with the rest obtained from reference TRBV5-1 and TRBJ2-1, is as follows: KAGVTQTPRYLIKTRGQQVTLSCSPISGHRSVSWYQQTPGQGLQFLFEYFSETQRNKGNFPGRFSGRQFSNSRSEMNVSTLELGDSALYLCASSLLLVAGDLEYNEQFFGPGTRLTVL.

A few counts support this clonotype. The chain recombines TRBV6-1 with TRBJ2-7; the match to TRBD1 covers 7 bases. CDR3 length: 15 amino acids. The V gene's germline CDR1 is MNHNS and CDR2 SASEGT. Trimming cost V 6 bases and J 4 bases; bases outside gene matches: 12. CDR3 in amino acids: CASRRSIGQEYEQYF. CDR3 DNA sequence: TGTGCCAGCAGGAGATCAATCGGACAGGAATACGAGCAGTACTTC.

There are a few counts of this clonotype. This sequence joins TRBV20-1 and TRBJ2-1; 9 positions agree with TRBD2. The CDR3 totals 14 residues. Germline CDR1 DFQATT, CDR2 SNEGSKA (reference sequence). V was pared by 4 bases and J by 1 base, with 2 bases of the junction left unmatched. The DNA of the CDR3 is TGCAGTGCTATTCTAGCGGGGTCCTACAATGAGCAGTTCTTC. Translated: CSAILAGSYNEQFF.

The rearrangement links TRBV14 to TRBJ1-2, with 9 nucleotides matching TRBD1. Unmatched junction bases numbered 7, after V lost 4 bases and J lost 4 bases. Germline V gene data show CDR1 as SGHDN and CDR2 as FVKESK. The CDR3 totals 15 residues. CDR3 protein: CASSPLGQGIYGYTF. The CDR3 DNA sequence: TGTGCCAGCAGCCCGTTGGGACAGGGTATCTATGGCTACACCTTC.

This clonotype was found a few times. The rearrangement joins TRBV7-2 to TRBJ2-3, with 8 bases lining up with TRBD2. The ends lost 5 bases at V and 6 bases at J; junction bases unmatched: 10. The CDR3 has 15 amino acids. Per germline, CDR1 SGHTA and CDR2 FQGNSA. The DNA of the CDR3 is TGTGCCAGCAGCCGACTAAGCGGGAGATGGGATACGCAGTATTTT. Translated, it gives CASSRLSGRWDTQYF.

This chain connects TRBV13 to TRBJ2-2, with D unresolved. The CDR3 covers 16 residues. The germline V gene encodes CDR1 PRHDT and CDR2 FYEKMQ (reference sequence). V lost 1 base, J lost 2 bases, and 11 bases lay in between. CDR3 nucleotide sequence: TGTGCCAGCAGCTTAGTTTGGGGTCTCAACACCGGGGAGCTGTTTTTT. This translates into CASSLVWGLNTGELFF. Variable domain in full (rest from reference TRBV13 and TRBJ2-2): AAGVIQSPRHLIKEKRETATLKCYPIPRHDTVYWYQQGPGQDPQFLISFYEKMQSDKGSIPDRFSAQQFSDYHSELNMSSLELGDSALYFCASSLVWGLNTGELFFGEGSRLTVL.

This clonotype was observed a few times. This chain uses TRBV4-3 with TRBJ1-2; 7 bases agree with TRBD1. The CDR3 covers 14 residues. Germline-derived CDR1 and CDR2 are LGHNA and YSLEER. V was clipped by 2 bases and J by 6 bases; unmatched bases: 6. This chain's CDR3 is CASSQLTGADGYTF. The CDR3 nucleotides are TGCGCCAGCAGCCAACTTACAGGGGCCGATGGCTACACCTTC.

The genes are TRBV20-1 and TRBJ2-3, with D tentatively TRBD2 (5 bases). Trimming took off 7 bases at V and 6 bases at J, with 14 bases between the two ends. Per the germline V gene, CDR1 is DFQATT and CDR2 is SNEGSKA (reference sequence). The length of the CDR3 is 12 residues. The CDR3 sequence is CSVSVQADTQYF. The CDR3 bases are TGCAGTGTTAGCGTCCAGGCCGATACGCAGTATTTT.

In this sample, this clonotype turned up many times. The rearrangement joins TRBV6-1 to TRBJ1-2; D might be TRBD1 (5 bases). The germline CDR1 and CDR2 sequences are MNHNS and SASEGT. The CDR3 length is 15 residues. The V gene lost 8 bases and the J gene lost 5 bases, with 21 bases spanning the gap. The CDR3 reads CASSPAQGGGYGYTF. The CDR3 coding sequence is TGTGCCAGCTCCCCCGCCCAGGGCGGTGGATATGGCTACACCTTC.

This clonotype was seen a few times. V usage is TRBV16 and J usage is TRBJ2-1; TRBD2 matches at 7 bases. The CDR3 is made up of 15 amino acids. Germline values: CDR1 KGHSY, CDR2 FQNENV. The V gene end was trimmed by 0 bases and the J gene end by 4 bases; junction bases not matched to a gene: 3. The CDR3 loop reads CASSQSWRGYNEQFF. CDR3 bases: TGTGCCAGCAGCCAATCGTGGCGGGGGTACAATGAGCAGTTCTTC.